This T cell receptor beta chain was sequenced for a study of cytomegalovirus exposure and HLA in healthy donors. In the study overall: The early release's HLA-typed donors yielded tens of millions of unique TCRs.

Although they were nominally healthy when sampled, donors likely had unrecorded immune exposures. This CDR3 region has 14 residues. Germline CDR1 and CDR2: SGHVS and FQNEAQ. Trimming cost V 0 bases and J 11 bases; bases outside gene matches: 9. As regards this clone: The antigen is unknown.

60 Vbeta and 13 Jbeta primers were used in PCR. Sequencing used immunoSEQ multiplex PCR; TCRdb keeps in-frame clones, though not all of them. The sample has 100,000 to 150,000 clones, roughly 78% seen once. Broader study findings: Per published reports, the classifier diagnosed cytomegalovirus status with high specificity and sensitivity. Among the most significant clusters, several appeared linked to common viral pathogens in a later analysis.

J is TRBJ1-2 and V is TRBV7-8, with 7 bases identical to TRBD1. The source material was PBMCs. The source of this sequence is a man aged 25 to 40 in good health and CMV-seropositive. The CDR3 sequence: CASSLAIQGRGYTF. CDR3 nucleotide sequence: TGTGCCAGCAGCTTAGCGATACAGGGCAGGGGGTACACCTTC.